This T cell receptor beta chain was sequenced during a study of cytomegalovirus exposure and HLA in healthy donors. Concerning this clone itself: Its cognate antigen is unknown.

PCR primers comprised 60 Vbeta and 13 Jbeta primers. Sequenced by immunoSEQ multiplex PCR; TCRdb stores in-frame clones only, minus some. The data hold around 130,000 clones, with 80% to 90% observed a single time. Notes on the study in general: Specificity for CMV antigens was confirmed in vitro for a few of the CMV-associated chains.

This TCR derives from a woman between 40 and 55 years old in good health and CMV-seropositive. The source material was PBMCs.

The chain's CDR3 is CASSPPADAYGYTF. CDR3 DNA: TGTGCCAGCTCACCACCGGCGGATGCCTATGGCTACACCTTC. The chain employs TRBV18 and TRBJ1-2; D ambiguous. The V gene lost 0 bases and the J gene lost 4 bases, with 9 bases spanning the gap. Germline V gene data show CDR1 as KGHSH and CDR2 as LQKENI. CDR3 length: 14 amino acids.